Listed below are T cell receptor beta chains from one sample, sequenced in a study of T cell repertoires in cytomegalovirus infection. TCRdb re-analysed the reads in MiXCR, keeping a single row per CDR3 protein. The profile shows about 740,000 distinct CDR3 sequences, 35% of them singletons. The sample was PBMCs. These receptor sequences come from a human donor in good health (CMV status not recorded). Some clones in this sample may be carry-over from other donors' samples. Each CDR3 is given with its conserved first and last residue. Each record gives: J gene, V gene, D gene, clone size, CDR3 DNA, CDR3 protein. A D gene is named only where the DNA matches it firmly. Some rows mark clone size as missing; the rest say once, few, many or name a class of expanded clone.

>TRBJ2-3|TRBV10-3|NA|NA
TGTGCCTCCCGACCAGATGGCACAGATACGCAGTATTTT
CASRPDGTDTQYF
>TRBJ2-7|TRBV20-1|TRBD2|NA
TGCAGTGCCCGGAGAGGGACTAGCGGATCCTACGAGCAGTACTTC
CSARRGTSGSYEQYF
>TRBJ1-1|TRBV11-2|NA|NA
TGTGCCAGCAGCTCGCTCACTGGCGCCTTACGGGGTATGAACACTGAAGCTTTCTTT
CASSSLTGALRGMNTEAFF
>TRBJ2-7|TRBV6-1|NA|few
TGTGCCAGCAGCAGGGGCCCGGGGCCCTACGAGCAGTACTTC
CASSRGPGPYEQYF
>TRBJ1-1|TRBV7-6|NA|NA
TGTGCCAGCAGCCCCTGGCTGGACGCTGAAGCTTTCTTT
CASSPWLDAEAFF
>TRBJ2-2|TRBV7-9|NA|many
TGTGCCAGCAGCGCCCTGGCCGGTAGCGGCCTGAACACCGGGGAGCTGTTTTTT
CASSALAGSGLNTGELFF
>TRBJ2-5|TRBV10-3|NA|NA
TGTGCCATCAGAGACGGGGAGACCCAGTACTTC
CAIRDGETQYF
>TRBJ1-2|TRBV7-2|NA|few
TGTGCCAGCAGCTCCCCCCTAGGAGGGACCCATGGCTACACCTTC
CASSSPLGGTHGYTF
>TRBJ2-2|TRBV7-3|NA|many
TGTGCCAGCAGCTTACTGAGGGGATCCACCGGGGAGCTGTTTTTT
CASSLLRGSTGELFF
>TRBJ1-5|TRBV15|NA|NA
TGTGCCACCAGCAGAACCGGGGACAATCAGCCCCAGCATTTT
CATSRTGDNQPQHF
>TRBJ1-5|TRBV3-1|TRBD1|NA
TGTGCCAGCAGCCCCCACAGGGGTTTTAATCAGCCCCAGCATTTT
CASSPHRGFNQPQHF
>TRBJ1-5|TRBV20-1|NA|few
TGCAGTGCTAGAACCTCCGGGACCGCCGAGCATTTT
CSARTSGTAEHF
>TRBJ2-7|TRBV28|NA|few
TGTGCCAGCAGTTTGAACAGGATCTCCTACGAGCAGTACTTC
CASSLNRISYEQYF
>TRBJ1-1|TRBV20-1|TRBD1|NA
TGCAGTGACTGTTGGGGACAGGGGAATTTCACTGAAGCTTTCTTT
CSDCWGQGNFTEAFF
>TRBJ1-1|TRBV5-5|NA|NA
TGTGCCAGCAGCTTGGGTGGGATGGGGGCGAGAGGTACTGAAGCTTTCTTT
CASSLGGMGARGTEAFF
>TRBJ2-3|TRBV6-5|NA|NA
TGTGCCAGCAGTCCGTTTATCGTCCTTAGCACAGATACGCAGTATTTT
CASSPFIVLSTDTQYF
>TRBJ1-2|TRBV29-1|NA|NA
TGCAGCGTTGATTTGGGGCAAGCTAACTATGGCTACACCTTC
CSVDLGQANYGYTF
>TRBJ2-7|TRBV4-1|NA|NA
TGTGCCAGCAGCCAAGTGATGGGGACCTACGAGCAGTACTTC
CASSQVMGTYEQYF
>TRBJ2-2|TRBV12-3/TRBV12-4|NA|few
TGTGCCAGCAGGGGTCGAGGGGGCACCGGGGAGCTGTTTTTT
CASRGRGGTGELFF
>TRBJ2-3|TRBV20-1|NA|few
TGCAGTGCTAGTGGTCCAGGGAGTTCTCAAGCAGATACGCAGTATTTT
CSASGPGSSQADTQYF
>TRBJ2-1|TRBV12-3/TRBV12-4|NA|once
TGTGCCAGCAGTTTGACGGGACCGGTGGTCAATGAGCAGTTCTTC
CASSLTGPVVNEQFF
>TRBJ2-2|TRBV12-3/TRBV12-4|TRBD1|few
TGTGCCAGCAGTCACACAGGGGGCGGGGAGCTGTTTTTT
CASSHTGGGELFF
>TRBJ2-7|TRBV3-1|TRBD1|NA
TGTGCCACCCGCCAACGGGCAGGGGGCTCCTACGAGCAGTACTTC
CATRQRAGGSYEQYF
>TRBJ1-3|TRBV7-6|NA|many
TGTGCCAGCGGGACTACACAGGGATCTGGAAACACCATATATTTT
CASGTTQGSGNTIYF
>TRBJ2-1|TRBV7-6|NA|many
TGTGCCAGCAGCGCGGACTGGTGGAGCTCCTACAATGAGCAGTTCTTC
CASSADWWSSYNEQFF
>TRBJ2-7|TRBV6-5|NA|NA
TGTGCCAGCAGTTACGGACCAGGGTGGCGGGACGAGCAGTACTTC
CASSYGPGWRDEQYF
>TRBJ2-1|TRBV6-5|NA|few
TGTGCCAGCAGTTACTCGACGGGAGAGCGCTACAATGAGCAGTTCTTC
CASSYSTGERYNEQFF
>TRBJ2-2|TRBV19|TRBD1|few
TGTGCCAGTAGTCCAGGGGGTAGTATGGGGGAGCTGTTTTTT
CASSPGGSMGELFF
>TRBJ1-6|TRBV5-3|NA|NA
TGTGCCAGCAGCCGGGACGGCGCTCGATCTAATTCACCCCTCCACTTT
CASSRDGARSNSPLHF
>TRBJ2-6|TRBV6-5|NA|many
TGTGCCAGCAGTTACCCTGGGGCCAACGTCCTGACTTTC
CASSYPGANVLTF
>TRBJ2-2|TRBV12-3/TRBV12-4|TRBD1|NA
TGTGCCAGCAGTTACAGGGGTATCGGGGAGCTGTTTTTT
CASSYRGIGELFF
>TRBJ2-7|TRBV4-2|NA|many
TGTGCCAGCAGCCAAGATATGGGGGACAACTCCTACGAGCAGTACTTC
CASSQDMGDNSYEQYF
>TRBJ2-1|TRBV5-1|TRBD1|NA
TGCGCCAGCAGCTTTGCCGGGACAGACCACAATGAGCAGTTCTTC
CASSFAGTDHNEQFF
>TRBJ2-1|TRBV2|NA|NA
TGTGCCAGCAGTGGGAGACTAGACCTCTCCAACAATGAGCAGTTCTTC
CASSGRLDLSNNEQFF
>TRBJ1-1|TRBV19|NA|NA
TGTGCCAGTAGTTTTGGACTGGAGGCTCTTGAAGCTTTCTTT
CASSFGLEALEAFF
>TRBJ2-6|TRBV18|TRBD1|NA
TGTGCCAGCTCACCCTTGGGACAGGGTACTGGGGCCAACGTCCTGACTTTC
CASSPLGQGTGANVLTF
>TRBJ1-1|TRBV30|NA|NA
TGTGCCTGGAGTGTACGGGGTAACACTGAAGCTTTCTTT
CAWSVRGNTEAFF
>TRBJ2-7|TRBV6-5|NA|NA
TGTGCCAGCAGTCTCAGAGGGGTCCCCTACGAGCAGTACTTC
CASSLRGVPYEQYF
>TRBJ2-5|TRBV9|NA|NA
TGTGCCAGCAGCGTAGCGGCTCGGAAAGAGACCCAGTACTTC
CASSVAARKETQYF
>TRBJ1-1|TRBV20-1|NA|few
TGCAGTGCTAGTCAGAGCATGAACACTGAAGCTTTCTTT
CSASQSMNTEAFF
>TRBJ2-1|TRBV18|NA|NA
TGTGCCAGCTCACAGAGGACCTCCCCACCGTCTTCCTACAATGAGCAGTTCTTC
CASSQRTSPPSSYNEQFF
>TRBJ2-5|TRBV7-8|TRBD2|many
TGTGCCAGCAGCATCTACGGGGGGGGGTACCAAGAGACCCAGTACTTC
CASSIYGGGYQETQYF
>TRBJ2-2|TRBV7-6|TRBD2|NA
TGTGCCAGCAGCTTAGGCGGGAGTAACGGGGAGCTGTTTTTT
CASSLGGSNGELFF
>TRBJ2-7|TRBV5-5|NA|NA
TGTGCCAGCAGCTTCCACCCATTGGACTTCCCCTACGAGCAGTACTTC
CASSFHPLDFPYEQYF
>TRBJ1-1|TRBV7-6|NA|few
TGTGCCAGCAGCTTGGTACCTGAAGCTTTCTTT
CASSLVPEAFF
>TRBJ2-5|TRBV7-9|NA|NA
TGTGCCAGCAGCTCCCCCTCGTCGGTGGAGACCCAGTACTTC
CASSSPSSVETQYF
>TRBJ1-5|TRBV25-1|NA|NA
TGTGCCAGCAGTGAATCATTCCGGGACAATCAGCCCCAGCATTTT
CASSESFRDNQPQHF
>TRBJ1-1|TRBV6-1|NA|NA
TGTGCCAGCAGCGAGGCGGAGAACACTGAAGCTTTCTTT
CASSEAENTEAFF
>TRBJ2-7|TRBV28|NA|NA
TGTGCCAGCAGTCCCATGTTCGCAACAAAACAGGACTCGCCCCTCGAGCAGTACTTC
CASSPMFATKQDSPLEQYF
>TRBJ2-4|TRBV7-9|NA|few
TGTGCCAGCAGCTTAATGCGCCAGGAGGGCAACATTCAGTACTTC
CASSLMRQEGNIQYF